A selection of T cell receptor beta chains follows, all from one sample in a study of human T cells and chemical hapten exposure. TCRdb re-called the RACE reads through MiXCR, storing one row per CDR3 protein. This sample has a few hundred thousand distinct CDR3 sequences; over 5% occur once, and the top ten carry 7% to 10%. The source material was whole blood, sampled in connection with sensitization to the hapten diphenylcyclopropenone (DPC). The receptors stem from a young woman with alopecia areata. Some clones in this sample may be carry-over from other donors' samples. Each CDR3 is given with its conserved first and last residue. D genes are given only for firm matches. A clone size is listed for some rows: how often the clone was seen (once, few, many), or a class if it is expanded.

cdr3_length clone_size d_call j_call v_call cdr3_aa cdr3_nt
16 few TRBD2 TRBJ2-1 TRBV5-6 CASSSWGVAGHNEQFF TGTGCCAGCAGCTCATGGGGCGTAGCGGGCCACAATGAGCAGTTCTTC
16 NA NA TRBJ1-3 TRBV5-6 CASSLSGGARGNTIYF TGTGCCAGCAGCTTGAGTGGGGGGGCACGAGGAAACACCATATATTTT
14 many NA TRBJ2-7 TRBV5-1 CASSLEATDYEQYF TGCGCCAGCAGCTTGGAAGCCACAGACTACGAGCAGTACTTC
13 many NA TRBJ1-2 TRBV20-1 CSARGQGRDGYTF TGCAGTGCTAGAGGGCAGGGGAGGGATGGCTACACCTTC
16 few TRBD1 TRBJ1-2 TRBV4-3 CASSQPGGNLNYGYTF TGCGCCAGCAGCCAACCAGGGGGCAACCTTAACTATGGCTACACCTTC
12 many NA TRBJ2-5 TRBV6-2/TRBV6-3 CASSYETETQYF TGTGCCAGCAGTTACGAGACGGAGACCCAGTACTTC
13 NA NA TRBJ1-1 TRBV29-1 CSVQGFLNTEAFF TGCAGCGTTCAGGGGTTTCTGAACACTGAAGCTTTCTTT
13 many NA TRBJ2-5 TRBV5-6 CASRDSLVQTQYF TGTGCCAGCCGGGACTCCCTAGTGCAGACCCAGTACTTC
13 few TRBD1 TRBJ1-2 TRBV6-5 CASSRTGGRGYTF TGTGCCAGCAGTCGGACAGGGGGTCGCGGCTACACCTTC
13 few NA TRBJ2-3 TRBV6-2/TRBV6-3 CASSDGTADTQYF TGTGCCAGCAGTGACGGGACGGCAGATACGCAGTATTTT
14 many NA TRBJ2-7 TRBV28 CASSFQGDSYEQYF TGTGCCAGCAGTTTTCAAGGAGATTCCTACGAGCAGTACTTC
13 NA NA TRBJ1-1 TRBV6-6 CASSRQSGAEAFF TGTGCCAGCAGCCGACAGTCAGGGGCCGAAGCTTTCTTT
14 few NA TRBJ2-7 TRBV29-1 CSVSGDGASYEQYF TGCAGCGTCTCGGGGGACGGCGCTTCCTACGAGCAGTACTTC
15 NA NA TRBJ2-7 TRBV7-9 CASSLGVSGAYEQYF TGTGCCAGCAGCTTAGGGGTCAGCGGAGCCTACGAGCAGTACTTC
14 NA NA TRBJ1-1 TRBV18 CASSRGLGSTEAFF TGTGCCAGCTCACGGGGGCTGGGTAGCACTGAAGCTTTCTTT
18 few NA TRBJ1-2 TRBV6-6 CASSLRQQRRGNNYGYTF TGTGCCAGCAGCCTCCGACAGCAGCGGAGGGGGAATAACTATGGCTACACCTTC
13 many NA TRBJ2-3 TRBV5-1 CASSASSTDTQYF TGCGCCAGCAGCGCCTCTAGCACAGATACGCAGTATTTT
16 few NA TRBJ1-1 TRBV9 CASSPSGAPTSTEAFF TGTGCCAGCAGCCCCAGCGGGGCCCCCACTTCCACTGAAGCTTTCTTT
18 many TRBD1 TRBJ2-3 TRBV9 CASSVGQGALAGTDTQYF TGTGCCAGCAGCGTAGGACAGGGGGCGCTGGCCGGGACAGATACGCAGTATTTT
14 few TRBD1 TRBJ1-1 TRBV29-1 CSVEGEGADTEAFF TGCAGCGTTGAAGGGGAGGGGGCCGACACTGAAGCTTTCTTT
13 NA TRBD1 TRBJ1-1 TRBV6-5 CASSYVGTEEAFF TGTGCCAGCAGTTACGTGGGGACAGAAGAAGCTTTCTTT
19 NA TRBD1 TRBJ1-5 TRBV6-2/TRBV6-3 CASSYYTGTGAHSNQPQHF TGTGCCAGCAGTTACTACACCGGGACAGGGGCACATAGCAATCAGCCCCAGCATTTT
16 many NA TRBJ1-2 TRBV7-2 CASSLYRGGANYGYTF TGTGCCAGCAGCTTATATAGAGGGGGTGCTAACTATGGCTACACCTTC
16 NA NA TRBJ1-1 TRBV7-3 CASSFTGGKSGTEAFF TGTGCCAGCAGCTTTACGGGGGGGAAAAGTGGCACTGAAGCTTTCTTT
19 few TRBD1 TRBJ2-1 TRBV4-1 CASSPLGPGTGKLSNEQFF TGCGCCAGCAGCCCTTTGGGTCCCGGGACAGGGAAACTCTCTAATGAGCAGTTCTTC
16 NA TRBD1 TRBJ2-5 TRBV27 CASSLKRTGTQETQYF TGTGCCAGCAGTTTAAAACGGACAGGAACTCAAGAGACCCAGTACTTC
16 many NA TRBJ1-2 TRBV7-3 CASSSDNRRPGYGYTF TGTGCCAGCAGCTCGGATAACAGGCGCCCAGGCTATGGCTACACCTTC
13 few NA TRBJ2-1 TRBV6-5 CASSYQLRSEQFF TGTGCCAGCAGTTACCAGCTACGGTCTGAGCAGTTCTTC
15 few NA TRBJ2-3 TRBV10-3 CAISESSGSPDTQYF TGTGCCATCAGTGAGTCGTCGGGGTCCCCAGATACGCAGTATTTT
15 NA NA TRBJ1-4 TRBV25-1 CASSDEAGKSEKLFF TGTGCCAGCAGTGACGAGGCAGGGAAGTCTGAAAAACTGTTTTTT
13 few NA TRBJ1-1 TRBV20-1 CSAPDPGSTEAFF TGCAGTGCTCCCGACCCAGGTAGCACTGAAGCTTTCTTT
11 many NA TRBJ1-4 TRBV28 CASSLGLSLFF TGTGCCAGCAGTTTGGGACTTAGTCTGTTTTTT
17 few TRBD1 TRBJ1-1 TRBV7-9 CASSLSGTGSGGPEAFF TGTGCCAGCAGCTTAAGTGGGACAGGGTCTGGCGGACCTGAAGCTTTCTTT
16 NA TRBD2 TRBJ2-7 TRBV13 CASSLLQAGIPYEQYF TGTGCCAGCAGCTTGCTCCAAGCGGGGATACCCTACGAGCAGTACTTC
11 many TRBD1 TRBJ2-7 TRBV20-1 CSARGQGARSF TGCAGTGCTAGAGGCCAGGGGGCGCGGAGCTTC
16 many TRBD2 TRBJ2-3 TRBV12-3/TRBV12-4 CASSLIPLAGVDTQYF TGTGCCAGCAGTTTAATCCCCCTAGCGGGGGTTGATACGCAGTATTTT
16 few TRBD2 TRBJ2-2 TRBV7-2 CASSPQAGRHTGELFF TGTGCCAGCAGTCCCCAAGCGGGGAGGCACACCGGGGAGCTGTTTTTT
14 many NA TRBJ1-5 TRBV18 CASSPGQGDQPQHF TGTGCCAGCTCACCGGGGCAGGGCGACCAGCCCCAGCATTTT
16 NA TRBD1 TRBJ2-2 TRBV7-2 CASSRDRGDVTGELFF TGTGCCAGCAGCCGGGACAGGGGGGATGTCACCGGGGAGCTGTTTTTT
13 NA NA TRBJ1-5 TRBV7-9 CASSPLSGQPQHF TGTGCCAGCAGCCCCCTGAGTGGCCAGCCCCAGCATTTT
16 NA TRBD1 TRBJ1-3 TRBV7-3 CASRLLGGPSGNTIYF TGTGCCAGCCGACTCCTAGGGGGCCCCTCTGGAAACACCATATATTTT
16 many NA TRBJ1-3 TRBV5-6 CASSLAQGRSGNTIYF TGTGCCAGCAGCTTGGCACAGGGTCGCTCTGGAAACACCATATATTTT
17 few NA TRBJ1-2 TRBV5-4 CASSPGAPGSGNYGYTF TGTGCCAGCAGCCCCGGGGCCCCGGGGTCGGGTAACTATGGCTACACCTTC
15 few NA TRBJ2-1 TRBV9 CASSAGGPLFDEQFF TGTGCCAGCAGCGCCGGGGGGCCCCTGTTTGATGAGCAGTTCTTC
15 NA TRBD1 TRBJ1-6 TRBV2 CASSEGQGSNSPLHF TGTGCCAGCAGTGAGGGACAGGGATCCAATTCACCCCTCCACTTT
15 few NA TRBJ1-6 TRBV3-1 CASSQGPATNSPLHF TGTGCCAGCAGCCAAGGACCGGCGACAAATTCACCCCTCCACTTT
15 NA NA TRBJ2-2 TRBV6-6 CASSYGGADTGELFF TGTGCCAGCAGTTACGGGGGGGCAGACACCGGGGAGCTGTTTTTT
14 NA NA TRBJ1-1 TRBV7-2 CASSLAQGVTEAFF TGTGCCAGCAGCTTAGCGCAGGGCGTCACTGAAGCTTTCTTT
14 NA NA TRBJ2-2 TRBV12-3/TRBV12-4 CASSLLDRAGELFF TGTGCCAGCAGTTTACTGGACCGAGCCGGGGAGCTGTTTTTT
20 few NA TRBJ2-5 TRBV7-6 CASSLAKTGVGDPSRKTQYF TGTGCCAGCAGCTTAGCAAAGACGGGGGTTGGCGACCCGTCCAGGAAGACCCAGTACTTC
18 NA NA TRBJ1-4 TRBV4-2 CASSQKRYGQDPNEKLFF TGTGCCAGCAGCCAGAAGAGGTATGGCCAGGACCCTAATGAAAAACTGTTTTTT
14 few NA TRBJ2-7 TRBV10-3 CATDPGTATYEQYF TGTGCCACCGATCCCGGGACGGCAACCTACGAGCAGTACTTC
11 NA NA TRBJ2-7 TRBV7-2 CASSIQTEQYF TGTGCCAGCAGCATCCAGACCGAGCAGTACTTC
14 NA NA TRBJ2-6 TRBV10-3 CAISEVSGANVLTF TGTGCCATCAGTGAGGTTTCTGGGGCCAACGTCCTGACTTTC
16 many NA TRBJ2-3 TRBV3-1 CASSQENGPSTDTQYF TGTGCCAGCAGCCAAGAAAACGGACCGAGCACAGATACGCAGTATTTT
12 few NA TRBJ2-2 TRBV20-1 CSASGQTGELFF TGCAGTGCTAGCGGACAGACCGGGGAGCTGTTTTTT